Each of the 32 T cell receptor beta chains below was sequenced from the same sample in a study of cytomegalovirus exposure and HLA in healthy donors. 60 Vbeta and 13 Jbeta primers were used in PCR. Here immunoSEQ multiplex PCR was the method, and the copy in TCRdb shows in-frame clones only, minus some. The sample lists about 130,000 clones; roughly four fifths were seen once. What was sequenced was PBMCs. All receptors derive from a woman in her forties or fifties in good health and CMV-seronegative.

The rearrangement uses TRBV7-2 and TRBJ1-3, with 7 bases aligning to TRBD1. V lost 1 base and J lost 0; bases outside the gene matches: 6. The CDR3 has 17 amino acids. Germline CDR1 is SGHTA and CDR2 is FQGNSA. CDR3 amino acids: CASSLGTGALSGNTIYF. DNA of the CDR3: TGTGCCAGCAGCTTAGGAACAGGGGCCCTCTCTGGAAACACCATATATTTT.

The CDR3 reads CASSVGQGPNTEAFF. The CDR3 DNA is TGTGCCAGCAGCGTGGGACAGGGGCCGAACACTGAAGCTTTCTTT. The chain uses TRBV9 and TRBJ1-1; 10 bases align to TRBD1. Losses at the gene ends were 2 bases for V and 1 base for J; bases not matched to a gene: 2. Germline-derived CDR1 and CDR2 are SGDLS and YYNGEE. The length of the CDR3 is 15 residues.

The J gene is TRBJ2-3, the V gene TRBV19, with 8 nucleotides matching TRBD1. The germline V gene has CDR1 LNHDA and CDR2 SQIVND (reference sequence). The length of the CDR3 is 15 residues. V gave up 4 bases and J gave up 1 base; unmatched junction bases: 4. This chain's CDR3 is CASSTGTGGTDTQYF. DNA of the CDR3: TGTGCCAGTAGTACCGGGACAGGCGGCACAGATACGCAGTATTTT.

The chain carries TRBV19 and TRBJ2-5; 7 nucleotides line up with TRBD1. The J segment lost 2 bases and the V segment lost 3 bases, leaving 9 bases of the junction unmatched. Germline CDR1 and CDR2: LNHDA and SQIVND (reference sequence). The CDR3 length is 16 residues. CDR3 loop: CASSIVTGALQETQYF. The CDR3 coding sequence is TGTGCCAGTAGTATTGTCACAGGGGCCTTACAAGAGACCCAGTACTTC.

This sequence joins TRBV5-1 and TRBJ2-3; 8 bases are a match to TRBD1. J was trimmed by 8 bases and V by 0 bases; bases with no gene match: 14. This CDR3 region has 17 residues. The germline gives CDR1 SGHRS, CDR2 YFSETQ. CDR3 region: CASSLDGRAGQGATQYF. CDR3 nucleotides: TGCGCCAGCAGCTTGGATGGCAGGGCGGGCCAGGGGGCTACGCAGTATTTT.

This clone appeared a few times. The CDR3 nucleotides read TGTGCCAGCAGTTACCCACGGTCACAAGAGACCCAGTACTTC. Its protein is CASSYPRSQETQYF. This chain links TRBV6-6 with TRBJ2-5; unclear D gene. Trimming stripped 2 bases from V and 2 bases from J, with 9 bases between. The CDR3 totals 14 residues. CDR1 is MNHNY and CDR2 is SVGAGI in the germline V gene (reference sequence).

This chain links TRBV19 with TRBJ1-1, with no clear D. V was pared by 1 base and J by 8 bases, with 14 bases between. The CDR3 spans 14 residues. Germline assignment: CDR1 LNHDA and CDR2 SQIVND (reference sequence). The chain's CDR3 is CASSIGRSEGEAFF. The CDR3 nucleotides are TGTGCCAGTAGTATAGGTCGTTCGGAGGGAGAAGCTTTCTTT. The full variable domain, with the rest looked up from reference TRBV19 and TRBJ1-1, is DGGITQSPKYLFRKEGQNVTLSCEQNLNHDAMYWYRQDPGQGLRLIYYSQIVNDFQKGDIAEGYSVSREKKESFPLTVTSAQKNPTAFYLCASSIGRSEGEAFFGQGTRLTVV.

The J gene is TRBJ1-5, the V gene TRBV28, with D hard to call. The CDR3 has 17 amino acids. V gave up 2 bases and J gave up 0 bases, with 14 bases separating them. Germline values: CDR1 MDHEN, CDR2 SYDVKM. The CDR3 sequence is CASSLLVDGISNQPQHF. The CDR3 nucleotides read TGTGCCAGCAGTTTACTCGTAGACGGGATTAGCAATCAGCCCCAGCATTTT.

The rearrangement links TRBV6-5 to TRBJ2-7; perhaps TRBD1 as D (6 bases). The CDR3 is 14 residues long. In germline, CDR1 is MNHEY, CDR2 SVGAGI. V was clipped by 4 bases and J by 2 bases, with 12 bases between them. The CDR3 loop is CASSSGTPPYEQYF. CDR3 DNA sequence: TGTGCCAGCAGTTCCGGGACACCCCCCTACGAGCAGTACTTC.

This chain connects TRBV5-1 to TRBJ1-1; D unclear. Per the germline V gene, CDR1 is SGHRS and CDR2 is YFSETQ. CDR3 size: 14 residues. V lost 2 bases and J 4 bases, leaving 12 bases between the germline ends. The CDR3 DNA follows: TGCGCCAGCAGCTTCAACCCACCGGGCACTGAAGCTTTCTTT. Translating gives CASSFNPPGTEAFF.

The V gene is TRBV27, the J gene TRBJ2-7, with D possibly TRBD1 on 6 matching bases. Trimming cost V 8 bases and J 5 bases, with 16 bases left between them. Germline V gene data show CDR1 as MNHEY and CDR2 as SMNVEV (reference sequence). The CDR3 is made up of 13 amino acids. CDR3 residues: CASRHRDKDEQYF. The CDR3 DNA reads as TGTGCCAGCCGGCACAGGGATAAGGACGAGCAGTACTTC.

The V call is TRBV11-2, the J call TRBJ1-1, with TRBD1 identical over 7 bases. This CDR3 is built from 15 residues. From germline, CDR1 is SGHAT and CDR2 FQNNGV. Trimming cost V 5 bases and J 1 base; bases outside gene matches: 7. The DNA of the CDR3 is TGTGCCAGCAGCCCATCGGGACAGCAGAACACTGAAGCTTTCTTT. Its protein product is CASSPSGQQNTEAFF.

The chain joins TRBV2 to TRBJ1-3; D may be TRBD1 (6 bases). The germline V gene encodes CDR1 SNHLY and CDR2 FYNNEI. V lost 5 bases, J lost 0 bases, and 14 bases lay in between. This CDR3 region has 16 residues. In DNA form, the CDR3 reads TGTGCCAGCAGTCAAACAGGGACGAGCTCTGGAAACACCATATATTTT. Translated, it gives CASSQTGTSSGNTIYF.

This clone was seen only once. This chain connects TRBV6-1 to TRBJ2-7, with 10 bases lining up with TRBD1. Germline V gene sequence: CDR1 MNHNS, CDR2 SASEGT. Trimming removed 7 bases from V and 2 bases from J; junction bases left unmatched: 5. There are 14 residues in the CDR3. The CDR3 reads CASTIGQGAYEQYV. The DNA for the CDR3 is TGTGCCAGCACTATTGGACAGGGGGCCTACGAGCAGTACGTC.

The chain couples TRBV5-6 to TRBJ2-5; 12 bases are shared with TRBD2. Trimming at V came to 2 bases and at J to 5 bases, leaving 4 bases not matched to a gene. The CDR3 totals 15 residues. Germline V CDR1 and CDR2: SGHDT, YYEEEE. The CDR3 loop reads CASSLRTSGMETQYF. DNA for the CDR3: TGTGCCAGCAGCTTAAGGACTAGCGGGATGGAGACCCAGTACTTC.

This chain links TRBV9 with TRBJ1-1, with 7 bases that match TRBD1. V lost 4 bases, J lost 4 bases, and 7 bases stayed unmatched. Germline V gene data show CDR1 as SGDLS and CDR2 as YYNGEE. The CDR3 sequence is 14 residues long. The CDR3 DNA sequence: TGTGCCAGCAGCTCCCGACAGGGTGGCACTGAAGCTTTCTTT. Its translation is CASSSRQGGTEAFF.

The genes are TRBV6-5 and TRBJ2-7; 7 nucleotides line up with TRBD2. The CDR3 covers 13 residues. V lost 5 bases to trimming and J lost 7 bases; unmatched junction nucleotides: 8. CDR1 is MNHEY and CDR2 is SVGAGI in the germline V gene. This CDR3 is CASSPGLRGEQYF. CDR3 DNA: TGTGCCAGCAGTCCGGGACTAAGGGGAGAGCAGTACTTC.

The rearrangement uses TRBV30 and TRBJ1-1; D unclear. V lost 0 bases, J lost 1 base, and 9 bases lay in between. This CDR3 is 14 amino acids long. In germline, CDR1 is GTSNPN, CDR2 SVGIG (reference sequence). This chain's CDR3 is CAWSVLLANTEAFF. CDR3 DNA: TGTGCCTGGAGTGTACTCCTCGCGAACACTGAAGCTTTCTTT.

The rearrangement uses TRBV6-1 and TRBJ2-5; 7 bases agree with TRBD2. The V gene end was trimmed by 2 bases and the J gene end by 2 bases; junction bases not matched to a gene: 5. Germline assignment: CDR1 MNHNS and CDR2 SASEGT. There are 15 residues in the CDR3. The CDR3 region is CASSEHPSGQETQYF. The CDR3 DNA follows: TGTGCCAGCAGTGAACACCCTAGCGGTCAAGAGACCCAGTACTTC.

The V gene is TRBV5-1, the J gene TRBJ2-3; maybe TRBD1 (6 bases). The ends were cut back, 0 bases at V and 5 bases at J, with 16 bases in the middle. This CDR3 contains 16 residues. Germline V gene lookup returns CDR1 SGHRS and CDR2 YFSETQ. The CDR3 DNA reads TGCGCCAGCAGCTTGGAGGGCAGGGTAGGGGGAGATACGCAGTATTTT. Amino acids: CASSLEGRVGGDTQYF.

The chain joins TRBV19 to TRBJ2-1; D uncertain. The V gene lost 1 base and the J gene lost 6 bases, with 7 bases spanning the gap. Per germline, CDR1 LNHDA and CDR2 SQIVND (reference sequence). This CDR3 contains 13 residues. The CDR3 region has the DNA TGTGCCAGTAGTATAGTCCGCGGCAATGAGCAGTTCTTC. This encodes CASSIVRGNEQFF.

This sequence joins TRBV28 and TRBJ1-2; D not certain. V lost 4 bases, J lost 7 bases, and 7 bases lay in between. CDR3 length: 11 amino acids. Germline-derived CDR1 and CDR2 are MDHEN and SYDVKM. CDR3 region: CASSSGCGYTF. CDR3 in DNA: TGTGCCAGCAGTTCAGGTTGTGGCTACACCTTC.

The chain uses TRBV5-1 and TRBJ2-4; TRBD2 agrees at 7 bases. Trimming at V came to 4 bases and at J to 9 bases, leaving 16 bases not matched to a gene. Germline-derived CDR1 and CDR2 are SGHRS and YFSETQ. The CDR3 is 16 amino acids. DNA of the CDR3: TGCGCCAGCAGCAATATTTATGGGGAGGGCACCGGCATTCAGTACTTC. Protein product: CASSNIYGEGTGIQYF.

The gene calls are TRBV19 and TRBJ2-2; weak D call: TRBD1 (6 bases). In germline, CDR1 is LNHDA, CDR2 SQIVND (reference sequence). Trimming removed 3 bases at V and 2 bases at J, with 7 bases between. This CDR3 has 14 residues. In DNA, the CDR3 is TGTGCCAGTAGTATCAGGGGCAACACCGGGGAGCTGTTTTTT. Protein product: CASSIRGNTGELFF.

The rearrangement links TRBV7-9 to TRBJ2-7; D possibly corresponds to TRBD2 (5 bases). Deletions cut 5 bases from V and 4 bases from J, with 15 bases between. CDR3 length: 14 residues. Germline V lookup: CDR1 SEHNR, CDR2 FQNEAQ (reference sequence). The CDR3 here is CASSAGEYEYEQYV. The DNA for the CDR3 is TGTGCCAGCAGCGCCGGGGAGTACGAGTACGAGCAGTACGTC.

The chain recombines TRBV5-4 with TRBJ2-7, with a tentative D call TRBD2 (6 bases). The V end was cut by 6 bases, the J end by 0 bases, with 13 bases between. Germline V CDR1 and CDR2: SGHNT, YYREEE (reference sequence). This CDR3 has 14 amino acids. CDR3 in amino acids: CASTTSPYSYEQYF. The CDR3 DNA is TGTGCCAGCACCACTAGCCCCTACTCCTACGAGCAGTACTTC.

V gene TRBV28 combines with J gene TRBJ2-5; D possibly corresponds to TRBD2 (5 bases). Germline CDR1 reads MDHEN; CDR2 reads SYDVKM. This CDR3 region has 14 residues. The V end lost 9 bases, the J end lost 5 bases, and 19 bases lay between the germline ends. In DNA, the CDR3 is TGTGCCAGTCGCGGGCCTCTCAGGTGGGAGACCCAGTACTTC. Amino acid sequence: CASRGPLRWETQYF.

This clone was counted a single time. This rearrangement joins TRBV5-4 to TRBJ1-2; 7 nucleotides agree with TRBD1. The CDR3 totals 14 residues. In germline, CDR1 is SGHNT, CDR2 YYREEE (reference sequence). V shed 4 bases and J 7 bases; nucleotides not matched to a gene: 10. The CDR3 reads CASSTLTGKVGYTF. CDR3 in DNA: TGTGCCAGCAGCACCCTGACAGGGAAGGTTGGCTACACCTTC.

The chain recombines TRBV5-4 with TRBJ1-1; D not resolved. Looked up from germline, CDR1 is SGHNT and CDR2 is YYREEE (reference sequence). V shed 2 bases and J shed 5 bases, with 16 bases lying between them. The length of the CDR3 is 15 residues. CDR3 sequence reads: CASSLPSGRQTEAFF. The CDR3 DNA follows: TGTGCCAGCAGCTTACCCAGCGGGCGTCAAACTGAAGCTTTCTTT.

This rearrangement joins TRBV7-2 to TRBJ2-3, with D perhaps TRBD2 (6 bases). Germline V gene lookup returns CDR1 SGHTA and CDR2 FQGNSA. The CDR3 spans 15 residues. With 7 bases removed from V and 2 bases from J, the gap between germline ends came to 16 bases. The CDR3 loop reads CASKLRGRNTDTQYF. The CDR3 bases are TGTGCCAGCAAACTTCGGGGGAGGAACACAGATACGCAGTATTTT.

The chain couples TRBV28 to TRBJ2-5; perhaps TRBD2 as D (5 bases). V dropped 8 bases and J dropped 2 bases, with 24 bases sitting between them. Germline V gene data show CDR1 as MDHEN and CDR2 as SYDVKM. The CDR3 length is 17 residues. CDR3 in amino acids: CASPPNEGALRQETQYF. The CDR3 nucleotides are TGTGCCAGCCCCCCCAATGAGGGCGCTTTGAGGCAAGAGACCCAGTACTTC.

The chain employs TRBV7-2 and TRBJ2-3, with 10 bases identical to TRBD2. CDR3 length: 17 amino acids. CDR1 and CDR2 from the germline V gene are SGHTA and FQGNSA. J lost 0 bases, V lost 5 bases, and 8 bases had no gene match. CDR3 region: CASSPLSSGSSTDTQYF. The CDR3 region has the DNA TGTGCCAGCAGCCCCCTCTCTAGCGGGAGCAGCACAGATACGCAGTATTTT.